Listed below are T cell receptor beta chains from one sample, sequenced in a study of blood T cell repertoires in COVID-19. TCRdb's table, derived via immunoSEQ multiplex PCR, lists solely in-frame clones and lacks some. The sample holds about 110,000 clones, roughly 80% seen once. The sequenced sample was peripheral blood. Every receptor here comes from a woman aged 60-75 years with acute or convalescent COVID-19. The CDR3 runs from the conserved cysteine through the conserved F or W.

j_call	v_call	cdr3_aa
TRBJ2-7	TRBV2	CASRRGYEQYF
TRBJ1-1	TRBV5-6	CANLPTTGGLNTEAFF
TRBJ1-1	TRBV2	CASSETGQGTEAFF
TRBJ1-3	TRBV7-9	CASSDRVNSGNTIYF
TRBJ2-2	TRBV4-1	CASSQDLNGGTGELFF
TRBJ1-1	TRBV6-1	CASSEVRGTEAFF
TRBJ1-6	TRBV3-1/TRBV3-2	CASSPRGSASPLHF
TRBJ2-1	TRBV19	CASSISFSSYNEQFF
TRBJ1-5	TRBV19	CASSIWGQGDQPQHF
TRBJ1-3	TRBV12-3/TRBV12-4	CASSLYPGNTIYF
TRBJ1-1	TRBV7-2	CASSRDGMAFF
TRBJ2-1	TRBV6-5	CASSYGAGSYNEQFF
TRBJ2-7	TRBV20-1	CSASRGGVPNEQYF
TRBJ2-3	TRBV10-2	CASGYPAGDKVTQYF
TRBJ1-4	TRBV12-5	CASGPQGTEKLFF
TRBJ1-5	TRBV12-3/TRBV12-4	CASSSYRGQPQHF
TRBJ2-7	TRBV28	CASSLSGSEQYF
TRBJ2-4	TRBV3-1/TRBV3-2	CASGLGQEGNIQYF
TRBJ2-1	TRBV28	CAGQTYRNGGEQFF
TRBJ2-7	TRBV5-1	CASSLGGSGMSSYEQYF
TRBJ2-7	TRBV3-1/TRBV3-2	CASSQDREDEQYF
TRBJ2-5	TRBV29-1	CSVVGGRAGETQYF
TRBJ1-2	TRBV3-1/TRBV3-2	CASSQTGTGGHYGYTF
TRBJ2-7	TRBV10-3	CATFTGSDYEQYF
TRBJ1-1	TRBV29-1	CSLSESVNTEAFF
TRBJ1-1	TRBV5-1	CASSLAEGGTEAFF
TRBJ1-2	TRBV28	CASSLGGPYGYTF
TRBJ2-3	TRBV30	CAWSLAGPDTQYF
TRBJ2-3	TRBV5-1	CASSLVLAGTDTQYF
TRBJ1-5	TRBV27	CASSLGTGSQPQHF
TRBJ2-5	TRBV2	CASSLIRTGPGETQYF
TRBJ2-5	TRBV2	CASSDDSQETQYF
TRBJ1-6	TRBV7-2	CASSFQGADSPLHF
TRBJ1-1	TRBV5-1	CASSPPRTPPDTEAFF
TRBJ1-1	TRBV19	CASSMDSTRVNTEAFF
TRBJ1-1	TRBV28	CASITGPEAFF
TRBJ1-1	TRBV12-2	CASRLARGGNTEAFF
TRBJ2-3	TRBV19	CASSGLAGGRLADTQYF
TRBJ2-5	TRBV6-5	CASSYPASGGDETQYF
TRBJ2-3	TRBV5-1	CASRVDGISTDTQYF
TRBJ1-3	TRBV9	CASGQQGSGNTIYF
TRBJ2-2	TRBV25-1	CASSGSISNTGELFF